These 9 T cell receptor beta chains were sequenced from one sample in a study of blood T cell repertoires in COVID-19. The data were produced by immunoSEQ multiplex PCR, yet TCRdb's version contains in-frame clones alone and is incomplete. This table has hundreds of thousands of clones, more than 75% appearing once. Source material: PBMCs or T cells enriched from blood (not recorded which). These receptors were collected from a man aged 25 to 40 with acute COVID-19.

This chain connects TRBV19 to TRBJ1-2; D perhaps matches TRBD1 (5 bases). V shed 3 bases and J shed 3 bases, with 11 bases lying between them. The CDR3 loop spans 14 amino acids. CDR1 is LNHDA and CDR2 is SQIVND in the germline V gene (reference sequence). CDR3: CASSIWGTYYGYTF. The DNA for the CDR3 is TGTGCCAGTAGTATCTGGGGGACTTACTATGGCTACACCTTC.

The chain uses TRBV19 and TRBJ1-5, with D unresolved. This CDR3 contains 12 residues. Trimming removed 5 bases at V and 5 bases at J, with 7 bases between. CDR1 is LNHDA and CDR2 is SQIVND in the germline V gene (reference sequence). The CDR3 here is CASSLLDQPQHF. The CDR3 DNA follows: TGTGCCAGTAGTCTCCTAGATCAGCCCCAGCATTTT.

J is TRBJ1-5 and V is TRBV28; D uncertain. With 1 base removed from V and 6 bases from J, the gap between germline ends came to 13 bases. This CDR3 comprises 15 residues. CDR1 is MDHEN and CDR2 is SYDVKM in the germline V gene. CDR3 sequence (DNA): TGTGCCAGCAGTTTATCCCCACCTGGAGGTCAGCCCCAGCATTTT. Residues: CASSLSPPGGQPQHF.

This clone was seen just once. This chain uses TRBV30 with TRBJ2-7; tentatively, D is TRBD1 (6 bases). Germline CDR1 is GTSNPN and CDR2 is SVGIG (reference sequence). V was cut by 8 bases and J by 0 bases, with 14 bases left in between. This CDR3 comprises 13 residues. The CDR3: CASSTGTSYEQYF. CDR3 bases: TGTGCCAGCTCTACAGGGACCTCCTACGAGCAGTACTTC.

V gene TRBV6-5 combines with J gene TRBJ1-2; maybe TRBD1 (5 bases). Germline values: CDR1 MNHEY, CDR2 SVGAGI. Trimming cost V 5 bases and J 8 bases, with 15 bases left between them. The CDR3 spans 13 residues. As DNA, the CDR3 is TGTGCCAGCAGTCTGGACACGGGCCTAGGCTACACCTTC. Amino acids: CASSLDTGLGYTF.

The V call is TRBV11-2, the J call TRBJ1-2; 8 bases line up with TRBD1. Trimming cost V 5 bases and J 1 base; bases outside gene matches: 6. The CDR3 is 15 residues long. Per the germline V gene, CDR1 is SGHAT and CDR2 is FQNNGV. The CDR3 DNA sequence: TGTGCCAGCAGCGCCCCGGGACAGGATAACTATGGCTACACCTTC. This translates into CASSAPGQDNYGYTF.

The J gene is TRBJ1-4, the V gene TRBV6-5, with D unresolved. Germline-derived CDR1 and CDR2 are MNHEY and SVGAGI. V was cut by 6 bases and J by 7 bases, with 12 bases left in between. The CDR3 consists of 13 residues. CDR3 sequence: CASREGWTEKLFF. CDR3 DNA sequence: TGTGCCAGCAGGGAGGGATGGACTGAAAAACTGTTTTTT.

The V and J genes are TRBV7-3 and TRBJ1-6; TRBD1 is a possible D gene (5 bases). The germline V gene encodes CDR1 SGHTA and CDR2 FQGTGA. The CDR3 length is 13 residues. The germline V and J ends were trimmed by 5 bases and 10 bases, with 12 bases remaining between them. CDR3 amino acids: CASSQGAGSPLHF. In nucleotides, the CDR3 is TGTGCCAGCAGCCAGGGAGCGGGGTCACCCCTCCACTTT.

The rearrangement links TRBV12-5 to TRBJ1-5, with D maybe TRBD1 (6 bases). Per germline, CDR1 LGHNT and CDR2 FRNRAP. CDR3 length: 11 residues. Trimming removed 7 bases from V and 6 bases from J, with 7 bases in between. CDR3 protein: CASARGQPQHF. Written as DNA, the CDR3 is TGTGCTAGTGCCAGGGGTCAGCCCCAGCATTTT.